This entry lists 28 T cell receptor beta chains sequenced from one sample in a study of blood T cell repertoires in COVID-19. TCRdb's copy holds only in-frame clones and misses some; the assay was immunoSEQ multiplex PCR. The sample records about 160,000 clones, more than 75% being singletons. Sample: peripheral blood. The receptors derive from a woman aged 60-75 years with COVID-19, enrolled during active disease.

The sample holds one count of this clone. J is TRBJ1-1 and V is TRBV9; 9 positions match TRBD1. The CDR3 extends over 13 amino acids. The germline CDR1 and CDR2 sequences are SGDLS and YYNGEE. V dropped 4 bases and J dropped 4; count of bases not matched to a gene: 2. The CDR3 sequence is CASSLDRGTEAFF. The CDR3 coding sequence is TGTGCCAGCAGCCTGGACAGGGGCACTGAAGCTTTCTTT.

V usage is TRBV5-1 and J usage is TRBJ2-1; D ambiguous. V was cut by 0 bases and J by 1 base, with 5 bases left in between. CDR3 size: 14 residues. From germline, CDR1 is SGHRS and CDR2 YFSETQ. The CDR3 DNA is TGCGCCAGCAGCTTGGTCAGTTCCTACAATGAGCAGTTCTTC. Protein sequence: CASSLVSSYNEQFF. The full variable domain, completed using reference TRBV5-1 and TRBJ2-1, is KAGVTQTPRYLIKTRGQQVTLSCSPISGHRSVSWYQQTPGQGLQFLFEYFSETQRNKGNFPGRFSGRQFSNSRSEMNVSTLELGDSALYLCASSLVSSYNEQFFGPGTRLTVL.

The chain has TRBV29-1 and TRBJ1-6; 10 bases align to TRBD1. The CDR3 has 14 amino acids. After removal of 4 bases from V and 7 bases from J, the junction contained 4 bases not matched to a gene. Germline-derived CDR1 and CDR2 are SQVTM and ANQGSEA. CDR3: CSVGEGQGNSPLHF. DNA for the CDR3: TGCAGCGTTGGGGAGGGACAGGGGAATTCACCCCTCCACTTT.

This chain links TRBV7-8 with TRBJ2-4; 11 nucleotides match TRBD2. The CDR3 length is 19 residues. CDR1 SGHVS and CDR2 FQNEAQ come from the germline V gene. The junction had 7 bases not matched to a gene; V was cut back by 0 bases and J by 0 bases. The CDR3 sequence is CASSLALVAGGIAKNIQYF. The CDR3 nucleotides read TGTGCCAGCAGCTTAGCGCTGGTAGCGGGAGGGATAGCCAAAAACATTCAGTACTTC.

V gene TRBV7-2 combines with J gene TRBJ2-5; D is undetermined. Trimming left V 1 base short and J 8 bases short, with 14 bases between. The CDR3 is made up of 14 amino acids. Per germline, CDR1 SGHTA and CDR2 FQGNSA. For the CDR3, the DNA is TGTGCCAGCAGCTTAGACATTACAGATACAACCCAGTACTTC. Amino acids: CASSLDITDTTQYF.

The chain combines TRBV7-8 with TRBJ2-2, with 13 positions matching TRBD2. Germline CDR1 SGHVS, CDR2 FQNEAQ. V lost 5 bases and J lost 6; bases outside the gene matches: 12. The CDR3 is 18 residues long. The CDR3 DNA sequence: TGTGCCAGCAGCATTCTACTAGCGGGGGGGCCTGAGGCCGGGGAGCTGTTTTTT. As protein: CASSILLAGGPEAGELFF.

This clone occurred a few times. V is TRBV25-1 and J is TRBJ2-3; 11 positions match TRBD2. Germline CDR1 MGHDK, CDR2 SYGVNS. With V trimmed by 1 base and J by 5 bases, 5 bases remained unmatched. The CDR3 spans 16 residues. The CDR3 is CASSEFIAGGGDTQYF. As DNA, the CDR3 is TGTGCCAGCAGTGAATTTATAGCGGGAGGGGGAGATACGCAGTATTTT.

The gene calls are TRBV5-1 and TRBJ2-1; weak D call: TRBD1 (6 bases). The CDR3 is made up of 13 amino acids. The ends were cut back, 0 bases at V and 7 bases at J, with 8 bases in the middle. CDR1 and CDR2 (germline): SGHRS, YFSETQ. The CDR3 sequence is CASSLDRVNEQFF. The CDR3 DNA sequence: TGCGCCAGCAGCTTGGACAGGGTGAATGAGCAGTTCTTC. Drawing the rest from reference TRBV5-1 and TRBJ2-1, the complete variable domain is KAGVTQTPRYLIKTRGQQVTLSCSPISGHRSVSWYQQTPGQGLQFLFEYFSETQRNKGNFPGRFSGRQFSNSRSEMNVSTLELGDSALYLCASSLDRVNEQFFGPGTRLTVL.

V gene TRBV9 combines with J gene TRBJ2-2, with D possibly TRBD1 on 6 matching bases. The CDR3 covers 13 residues. Germline V gene lookup returns CDR1 SGDLS and CDR2 YYNGEE. V lost 3 bases, J lost 8 bases, and 11 bases lay in between. CDR3 region: CASSEHRDGELFF. In DNA, the CDR3 is TGTGCCAGCAGCGAACACAGGGATGGGGAGCTGTTTTTT.

The table lists this clone with a count of one. The rearrangement uses TRBV19 and TRBJ1-5; TRBD1 matches 7 bases. The CDR3 covers 14 residues. The J segment lost 7 bases and the V segment lost 6 bases, leaving 9 bases of the junction unmatched. In germline, CDR1 is LNHDA, CDR2 SQIVND (reference sequence). The CDR3: CASRTGLTGQPQHF. The CDR3 DNA is TGTGCCAGTAGGACAGGGTTAACGGGCCAGCCCCAGCATTTT.

The chain combines TRBV28 with TRBJ1-1; D gene uncertain. CDR3 size: 13 residues. V lost 2 bases, J lost 7 bases, and 11 bases lay in between. CDR1 is MDHEN and CDR2 is SYDVKM in the germline V gene. The DNA of the CDR3 is TGTGCCAGCAGTTTAATCGAGTCCTTTGAAGCTTTCTTT. Amino acids: CASSLIESFEAFF.

V gene TRBV7-6 combines with J gene TRBJ1-5, with TRBD1 identical over 9 bases. Germline V gene sequence: CDR1 SGHVS, CDR2 FNYEAQ. V gave up 4 bases and J gave up 5 bases; unmatched junction bases: 15. CDR3 length equals 18 residues. The CDR3 spells CASSSQETGTGMYQPQHF. CDR3 nucleotide sequence: TGTGCCAGCAGCTCCCAGGAGACGGGGACAGGGATGTATCAGCCCCAGCATTTT.

The CDR3 reads CASSSWDRGNTEAFF. In nucleotides, the CDR3 is TGTGCCAGCAGCTCCTGGGACAGGGGGAACACTGAAGCTTTCTTT. The chain is built from TRBV7-2 and TRBJ1-1; 10 positions agree with TRBD1. Germline V gene data show CDR1 as SGHTA and CDR2 as FQGNSA. The junction had 3 bases not matched to a gene; V was cut back by 4 bases and J by 1 base. The CDR3 length is 15 residues. The full variable domain, its missing parts supplied by reference TRBV7-2 and TRBJ1-1, is GAGVSQSPSNKVTEKGKDVELRCDPISGHTALYWYRQSLGQGLEFLIYFQGNSAPDKSGLPSDRFSAERTGGSVSTLTIQRTQQEDSAVYLCASSSWDRGNTEAFFGQGTRLTVV.

The J gene is TRBJ2-1, the V gene TRBV29-1; 8 nucleotides align to TRBD2. CDR1 is SQVTM and CDR2 is ANQGSEA in the germline V gene. The CDR3 consists of 15 residues. Trimming at V came to 3 bases and at J to 0 bases, leaving 4 bases not matched to a gene. This chain's CDR3 is CSVEGGRRSYNEQFF. Written as DNA, the CDR3 is TGCAGCGTTGAGGGCGGGAGGCGCTCCTACAATGAGCAGTTCTTC.

The V gene is TRBV18, the J gene TRBJ1-1, with TRBD1 matching 7 bases. This CDR3 has 15 amino acids. Germline V gives CDR1 KGHSH, CDR2 LQKENI. V lost 3 bases and J lost 4; bases outside the gene matches: 8. CDR3 loop: CASSPTGIKGTEAFF. The DNA for the CDR3 is TGTGCCAGCTCACCGACAGGGATAAAGGGCACTGAAGCTTTCTTT.

CDR3 in amino acids: CASSQGANSPLHF. The DNA of the CDR3 is TGTGCCAGCAGCCAGGGGGCAAATTCACCCCTCCACTTT. This chain links TRBV12-3 or TRBV12-4 with TRBJ1-6; 8 bases line up with TRBD1. V was pared by 6 bases and J by 7 bases, with 2 bases of the junction left unmatched. This CDR3 has 13 residues.

CDR3 sequence reads: CASSQVGLAGGNEQFF. CDR3 nucleotides: TGTGCCAGCAGCCAGGTGGGACTAGCGGGCGGCAATGAGCAGTTCTTC. V is TRBV4-2 and J is TRBJ2-1; TRBD2 matches 12 bases. The CDR3 loop spans 16 amino acids. Trimming cost V 3 bases and J 6 bases; bases outside gene matches: 6. Germline assignment: CDR1 LGHNA and CDR2 YNFKEQ.

The chain joins TRBV6-1 to TRBJ1-5; 8 bases line up with TRBD1. The junction had 9 bases not matched to a gene; V was cut back by 2 bases and J by 0 bases. This CDR3 region has 18 residues. Looked up from germline, CDR1 is MNHNS and CDR2 is SASEGT. The CDR3 DNA reads TGTGCCAGCAGTGAATGGGGGACAGGATTTAATAGCAATCAGCCCCAGCATTTT. Translated: CASSEWGTGFNSNQPQHF.

The rearrangement joins TRBV11-2 to TRBJ1-2, with D possibly TRBD1 on 6 matching bases. The CDR3 runs to 12 residues. In germline, CDR1 is SGHAT, CDR2 FQNNGV. The V and J ends lost 5 bases and 4 bases respectively, with 8 bases between them. CDR3 in amino acids: CASSQGGYGYTF. The CDR3 coding sequence is TGTGCCAGCAGCCAAGGGGGCTATGGCTACACCTTC.

This chain joins TRBV5-1 and TRBJ2-1, with TRBD1 matching over 10 bases. V was clipped by 7 bases and J by 9 bases; unmatched bases: 10. Germline V lookup: CDR1 SGHRS, CDR2 YFSETQ. CDR3 length equals 14 residues. The CDR3 DNA reads TGCGCCAGCCGCCCGAGACAGGGGGCGGTTGAGCAGTTCTTC. Translated, it gives CASRPRQGAVEQFF.

This clone has a handful of counts. The V and J genes are TRBV5-1 and TRBJ1-1; 10 bases line up with TRBD1. The ends lost 3 bases at V and 0 bases at J; junction bases unmatched: 5. CDR1 SGHRS and CDR2 YFSETQ come from the germline V gene. This CDR3 spans 16 amino acids. DNA for the CDR3: TGCGCCAGCAGCTCGACAGGGGGCAGATTGAACACTGAAGCTTTCTTT. It is translated as CASSSTGGRLNTEAFF.

This chain uses TRBV5-4 with TRBJ1-6; D remains unclear. Trimming took 5 bases from V and 7 from J, leaving 10 bases between them. Germline CDR1 reads SGHNT; CDR2 reads YYREEE (reference sequence). The CDR3 covers 13 residues. The CDR3 is CASSQTYNSPLHF. CDR3 DNA sequence: TGTGCCAGCAGTCAGACATACAATTCACCCCTCCACTTT.

The CDR3 coding sequence is TGTGCCAGAAGCCGGGGGTGTCAGCCCCAGCATTTT. Its protein is CARSRGCQPQHF. The V and J genes are TRBV5-3 and TRBJ1-5; a possible D gene is TRBD1 (5 bases). TRBV5-3 is classed as an ORF, of uncertain function. V dropped 4 bases and J dropped 6 bases, with 8 bases sitting between them. The CDR3 is 12 amino acids.

The CDR3 sequence is CASSRTGGFRTEAFF. In nucleotides, the CDR3 is TGTGCCAGCTCACGGACAGGGGGCTTTAGGACTGAAGCTTTCTTT. The chain carries TRBV18 and TRBJ1-1; 11 bases fit TRBD1. The CDR3 contains 15 residues. Germline values: CDR1 KGHSH, CDR2 LQKENI. Trimming took 4 bases from V and 5 from J; bases not matched to a gene: 6.

V usage is TRBV2 and J usage is TRBJ1-1; D gene uncertain. The CDR3 is 13 residues long. V was pared by 2 bases and J by 1 base, with 5 bases between. Germline V gives CDR1 SNHLY, CDR2 FYNNEI. CDR3 bases: TGTGCCAGCAGTGAAAGCTGGAACACTGAAGCTTTCTTT. Protein sequence: CASSESWNTEAFF.

The rearrangement uses TRBV12-3 or TRBV12-4 and TRBJ1-1, with a tentative D call TRBD1 (5 bases). V was pared by 5 bases and J by 6 bases, with 10 bases between. There are 12 residues in the CDR3. DNA of the CDR3: TGTGCCAGCAGTCCCAGGGCCCCTGAAGCTTTCTTT. Translating it yields CASSPRAPEAFF.

The rearrangement links TRBV13 to TRBJ2-1; tentative D call: TRBD1 (6 bases). Germline V lookup: CDR1 PRHDT, CDR2 FYEKMQ (reference sequence). The ends were cut back, 7 bases at V and 0 bases at J, with 10 bases in the middle. The CDR3 length is 14 residues. This CDR3 is CASTIRGSYNEQFF. CDR3 in DNA: TGTGCCAGCACCATCAGGGGCTCCTACAATGAGCAGTTCTTC.

This chain links TRBV24-1 with TRBJ2-1; D gene ambiguous. The CDR3 has 14 residues. V was shortened by 3 bases and J by 8 bases, with 13 bases between the two germline ends. Germline assignment: CDR1 KGHDR and CDR2 SFDVKD. CDR3 nucleotides: TGTGCCACCAGTGATCCCCCCGCTAGAGATGAGCAGTTCTTC. Its protein product is CATSDPPARDEQFF.